The source of this TCR beta chain is a study of Graves' ophthalmopathy and Graves' hyperthyroidism. Amplified material comprised TCR beta CDR3 regions derived from RNA transcripts. HTBI primers served in a first-round RT-PCR, which a second-round multiplex PCR followed. From the multiplex PCR reads, TCRdb called clonotypes with MiXCR, one entry per CDR3 protein. Seen here are hundreds of thousands of distinct CDR3 sequences, roughly two fifths observed once, and the top ten hold 44%. There are 15 residues in the CDR3. The germline V gene encodes CDR1 SGHVS and CDR2 FQNEAQ. J lost 6 bases, V lost 5 bases, and 10 bases had no gene match. Lactation, pregnancy, uncontrolled infections and other autoimmune diseases were all grounds for excluding patients. Diagnostic conclusions were grounded in clinical symptoms, serum thyroxine, TRAb, thyroid ultrasound and orbital computed tomography. Sampling around 9.8 ml of fresh peripheral blood provided the PBMCs.

This TCR derives from an adult man with Graves' ophthalmopathy. The sequenced material came from peripheral blood. The rearrangement uses TRBV7-8 and TRBJ1-5; 7 nucleotides align to TRBD1. The CDR3 loop is CASSTQTGLGQPQHF. In DNA form, the CDR3 reads TGTGCCAGCAGCACTCAGACAGGGTTAGGTCAGCCCCAGCATTTT.